The rows below give T cell receptor beta chains drawn from one sample of a study of blood T cells in healthy people across ages. MiXCR, run by TCRdb on the 5' RACE reads, gives a single entry per CDR3 protein. The table records approximately 1.5 million distinct CDR3 sequences, about 31% of them present only once. Sequenced material: blood. These receptors originate from a woman aged 25 to 39 in good health. CDR3s include the opening cysteine and the closing phenylalanine or tryptophan. A D gene is named only where the DNA matches it firmly. Rows may omit the clone size; those that give it use once, few, many or a size class.

v_call	j_call	clone_size	d_call	cdr3_aa	cdr3_nt
TRBV4-2	TRBJ2-7	.	.	CVSSQEGGGGPYEQYF	TGTGTCAGCAGCCAAGAGGGGGGGGGAGGGCCCTACGAGCAGTACTTC
TRBV25-1	TRBJ2-3	few	.	CASSDRFPPGADTQYF	TGTGCCAGCAGTGACCGCTTCCCCCCAGGAGCAGATACGCAGTATTTT
TRBV10-3	TRBJ2-1	.	.	CAISDPTSRFYNEQFF	TGTGCCATCAGTGACCCTACTAGCAGATTTTACAATGAGCAGTTCTTC
TRBV27	TRBJ1-1	.	.	CASSLRAAPEAFF	TGTGCCAGCAGTTTAAGGGCAGCCCCCGAAGCTTTCTTT
TRBV6-4	TRBJ2-1	once	TRBD2	CASSETSGSFYEQFF	TGTGCCAGCAGCGAGACTAGCGGGAGCTTCTATGAGCAGTTCTTC
TRBV6-5	TRBJ2-5	.	.	CASKKSAQREGTQYF	TGTGCCAGCAAAAAATCGGCACAGAGGGAAGGGACCCAGTACTTC
TRBV28	TRBJ2-7	.	TRBD1	CASSLLGTGGAIKEQYF	TGTGCCAGCAGTCTCCTAGGGACAGGGGGCGCAATTAAAGAGCAGTACTTC
TRBV28	TRBJ2-3	.	TRBD2	CASSLWGGDTDTQYF	TGTGCCAGCAGTTTATGGGGGGGGGACACAGATACGCAGTATTTT
TRBV29-1	TRBJ1-1	.	TRBD1	CSVNRGEGTEAFF	TGCAGCGTTAACAGGGGGGAGGGCACTGAAGCTTTCTTT
TRBV7-8	TRBJ2-3	once	TRBD2	CASSLVWGGDTQYF	TGTGCCAGCAGCTTGGTGTGGGGAGGGGATACGCAGTATTTT
TRBV20-1	TRBJ2-5	.	.	CSPRTGDVGGYF	TGCAGTCCCCGAACCGGGGACGTGGGTGGGTACTTC
TRBV20-1	TRBJ2-1	.	TRBD1	CSAGRGQKPLGNEQFF	TGCAGTGCTGGAAGGGGGCAAAAACCCCTTGGCAATGAGCAGTTCTTC
TRBV9	TRBJ2-4	few	.	CASSVAGGGAKNIQYF	TGTGCCAGCAGCGTAGCTGGAGGGGGAGCCAAAAACATTCAGTACTTC
TRBV7-2	TRBJ2-1	.	TRBD2	CASSPTGRTSVRNEQFF	TGTGCCAGCAGCCCTACAGGCAGGACTAGCGTTCGTAATGAGCAGTTCTTC
TRBV20-1	TRBJ1-2	.	.	CSAPLRTANYGYTF	TGCAGTGCCCCCCTCAGGACAGCCAACTATGGCTACACCTTC
TRBV20-1	TRBJ2-5	.	TRBD2	CSASPGTSWETQYF	TGCAGTGCTAGTCCCGGGACTAGCTGGGAGACCCAGTACTTC
TRBV9	TRBJ1-5	.	.	CASSVSGEYQPQHF	TGTGCCAGCAGCGTATCAGGGGAGTATCAGCCCCAGCATTTT
TRBV27	TRBJ1-5	few	.	CASSSEGGGQPQHF	TGTGCCAGCAGTTCAGAGGGGGGAGGACAGCCCCAGCATTTT
TRBV30	TRBJ2-7	few	.	CACSTGLSPYEQYF	TGTGCCTGTTCTACAGGCCTCTCCCCCTACGAGCAGTACTTC
TRBV27	TRBJ2-7	many	.	CASSPGDWFNEQYF	TGTGCCAGCAGTCCGGGTGACTGGTTCAACGAGCAGTACTTC
TRBV5-1	TRBJ2-7	.	.	CASSLSAGVPERYF	TGCGCCAGCAGCTTGTCAGCGGGCGTACCCGAGCGGTACTTC